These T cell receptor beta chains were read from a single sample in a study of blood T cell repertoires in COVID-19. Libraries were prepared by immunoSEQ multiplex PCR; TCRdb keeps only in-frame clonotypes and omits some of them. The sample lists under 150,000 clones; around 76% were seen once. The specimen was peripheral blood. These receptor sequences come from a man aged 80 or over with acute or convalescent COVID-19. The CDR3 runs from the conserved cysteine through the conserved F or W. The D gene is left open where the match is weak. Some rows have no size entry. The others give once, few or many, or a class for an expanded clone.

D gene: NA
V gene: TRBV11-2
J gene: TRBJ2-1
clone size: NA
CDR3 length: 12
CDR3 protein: CASSPSGTNRFF
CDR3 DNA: TGTGCCAGCAGCCCTAGTGGGACAAACAGGTTCTTC

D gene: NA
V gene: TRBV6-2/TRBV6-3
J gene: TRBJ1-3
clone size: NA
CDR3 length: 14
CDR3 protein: CASSYGGTGNTIYF
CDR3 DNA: TGTGCCAGCAGTTACGGAGGAACTGGAAACACCATATATTTT

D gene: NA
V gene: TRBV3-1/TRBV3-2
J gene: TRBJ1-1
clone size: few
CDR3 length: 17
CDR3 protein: CASSQGWAGGVNTEAFF
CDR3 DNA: TGTGCCAGCAGCCAAGGCTGGGCAGGAGGGGTCAACACTGAAGCTTTCTTT

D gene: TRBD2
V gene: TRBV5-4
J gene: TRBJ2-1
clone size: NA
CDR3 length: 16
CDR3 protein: CASSNGLAASYNEQFF
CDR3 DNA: TGTGCCAGCAGTAATGGGCTAGCGGCATCCTACAATGAGCAGTTCTTC

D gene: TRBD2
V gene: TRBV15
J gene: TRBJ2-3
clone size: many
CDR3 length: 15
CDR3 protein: CATSGERGSTDTQYF
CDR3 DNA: TGTGCCACCAGCGGAGAGCGGGGCAGCACAGATACGCAGTATTTT

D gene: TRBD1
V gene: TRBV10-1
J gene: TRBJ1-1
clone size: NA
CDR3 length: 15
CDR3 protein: CASTGGDREDTEAFF
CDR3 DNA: TGCGCCAGCACGGGGGGGGACAGGGAAGACACTGAAGCTTTCTTT

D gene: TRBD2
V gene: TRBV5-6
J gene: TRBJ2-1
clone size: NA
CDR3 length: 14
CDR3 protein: CASSLAGAYNEQFF
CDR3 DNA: TGTGCCAGCAGCTTAGCGGGGGCCTACAATGAGCAGTTCTTC

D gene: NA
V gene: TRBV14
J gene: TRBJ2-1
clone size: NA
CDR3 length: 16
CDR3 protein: CASSQAGLRSYNEQFF
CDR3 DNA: TGTGCCAGCAGCCAAGCAGGGCTTAGGTCCTACAATGAGCAGTTCTTC

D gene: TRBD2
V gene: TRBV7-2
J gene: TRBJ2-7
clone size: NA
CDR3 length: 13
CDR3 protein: CASSLEGGGAGLF
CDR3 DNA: TGTGCCAGCAGCTTAGAAGGCGGGGGGGCGGGCCTCTTC

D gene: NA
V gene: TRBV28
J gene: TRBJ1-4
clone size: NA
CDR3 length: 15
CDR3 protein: CASSGGQGANEKLFF
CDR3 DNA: TGTGCCAGCAGCGGAGGGCAAGGGGCTAATGAAAAACTGTTTTTT